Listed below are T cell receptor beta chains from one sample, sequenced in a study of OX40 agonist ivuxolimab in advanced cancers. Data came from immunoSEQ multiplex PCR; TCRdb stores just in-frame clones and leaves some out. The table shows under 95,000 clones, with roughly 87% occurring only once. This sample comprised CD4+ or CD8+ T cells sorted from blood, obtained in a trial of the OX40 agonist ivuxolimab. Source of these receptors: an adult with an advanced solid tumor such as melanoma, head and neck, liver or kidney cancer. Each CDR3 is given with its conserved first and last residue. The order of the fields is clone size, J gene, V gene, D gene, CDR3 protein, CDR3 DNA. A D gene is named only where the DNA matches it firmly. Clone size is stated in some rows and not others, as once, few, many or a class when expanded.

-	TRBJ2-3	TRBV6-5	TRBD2	CASSRSGLATDTQYF	TGTGCCAGCAGCCGATCCGGACTAGCGACAGATACGCAGTATTTT
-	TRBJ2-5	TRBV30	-	CAWSVPGGFQETQYF	TGTGCCTGGAGTGTACCGGGCGGTTTCCAAGAGACCCAGTACTTC
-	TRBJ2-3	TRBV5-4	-	CASRSAVEGTDTDTQYF	TGTGCCAGCAGGTCGGCGGTGGAAGGGACTGACACAGATACGCAGTATTTT
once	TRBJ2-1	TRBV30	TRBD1	CAWRELVTGGIYNEQFF	TGTGCCTGGAGGGAATTGGTAACAGGGGGGATCTACAATGAGCAGTTCTTC
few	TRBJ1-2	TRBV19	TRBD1	CASQGQGVGYTF	TGTGCCAGCCAGGGACAGGGTGTTGGCTACACCTTC
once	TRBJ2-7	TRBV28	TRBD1	CASRRPGQGAGEQYF	TGTGCCAGCAGACGCCCGGGACAGGGGGCGGGCGAGCAGTACTTC
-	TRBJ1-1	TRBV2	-	CASSIQGETEAFF	TGTGCCAGCAGCATACAGGGAGAGACTGAAGCTTTCTTT
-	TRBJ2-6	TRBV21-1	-	CASVISPSAPGANVLTF	TGTGCCAGCGTTATTAGTCCCTCGGCCCCTGGGGCCAACGTCCTGACTTTC
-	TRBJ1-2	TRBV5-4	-	CASSAGFGYTF	TGTGCCAGCAGCGCGGGGTTTGGCTACACCTTC
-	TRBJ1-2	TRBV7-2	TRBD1	CASSLATGKGYGYTF	TGTGCCAGCAGCTTAGCGACAGGGAAGGGCTATGGCTACACCTTC
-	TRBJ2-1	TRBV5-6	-	CASSRGLSYYNEQFF	TGTGCCAGCAGCCGGGGCCTATCCTATTACAATGAGCAGTTCTTC
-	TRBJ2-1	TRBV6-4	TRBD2	CASSDSWRETTEQFF	TGTGCCAGCAGTGACTCTTGGCGGGAGACCACTGAGCAGTTCTTC
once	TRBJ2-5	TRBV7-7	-	CASSLVITGQETQYF	TGTGCTAGCAGCTTAGTCATAACAGGGCAAGAGACCCAGTACTTC
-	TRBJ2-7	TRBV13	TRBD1	CASSLGRTGGIEQYF	TGTGCCAGCAGCTTAGGCAGGACAGGGGGTATCGAGCAGTACTTC
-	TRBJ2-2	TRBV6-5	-	CASRPGPSQTGELFF	TGTGCCAGCAGACCGGGACCGTCGCAAACCGGGGAGCTGTTTTTT
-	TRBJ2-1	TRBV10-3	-	CAITDGTFLGEQFF	TGTGCCATCACCGACGGGACCTTTTTAGGTGAGCAGTTCTTC
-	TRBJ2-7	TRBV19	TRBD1	CASKPRGRNEQYF	TGTGCCAGTAAACCCAGGGGGCGAAACGAGCAGTACTTC
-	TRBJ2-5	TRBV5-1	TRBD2	CASSPGLREGETQYF	TGCGCCAGCAGCCCGGGCCTCAGGGAGGGTGAGACCCAGTACTTC
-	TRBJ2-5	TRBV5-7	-	CASSLDAKTQYF	TGTGCCAGCAGCTTGGATGCGAAGACCCAGTACTTC
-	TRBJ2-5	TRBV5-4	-	CASSALDRGAREPQYF	TGTGCCAGCAGCGCTCTGGACCGGGGAGCAAGAGAGCCCCAGTACTTC
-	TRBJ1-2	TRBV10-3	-	CAISGPNTGKGYTF	TGTGCCATCAGTGGGCCTAACACCGGGAAGGGCTACACCTTC
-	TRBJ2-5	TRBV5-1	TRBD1	CASSPSGTGGRETQYF	TGCGCCAGCAGCCCCTCCGGGACAGGGGGCCGAGAGACCCAGTACTTC
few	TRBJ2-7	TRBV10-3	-	CAIRDSSYEQYF	TGTGCCATCAGGGACAGCTCCTACGAGCAGTACTTC
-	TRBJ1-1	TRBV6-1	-	CASSVSYNRENTEAFF	TGTGCCAGCAGTGTATCATATAACAGGGAGAACACTGAAGCTTTCTTT
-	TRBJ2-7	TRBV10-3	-	CAISGGSLYEQYF	TGTGCCATCAGTGGGGGTTCTCTATACGAGCAGTACTTC
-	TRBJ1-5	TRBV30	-	CAWRPGGLGSNQPQHF	TGTGCCTGGAGACCCGGGGGATTGGGAAGCAATCAGCCCCAGCATTTT
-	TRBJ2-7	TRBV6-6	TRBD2	CASSYSISGRDYEQYF	TGTGCCAGCAGTTACTCGATCAGCGGGAGGGACTACGAGCAGTACTTC
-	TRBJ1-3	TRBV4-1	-	CASSQDTRSSGNTIYF	TGCGCCAGCAGCCAAGATACCCGCTCCTCTGGAAACACCATATATTTT
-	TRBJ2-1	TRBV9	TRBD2	CASSVAAGGPNEQFF	TGTGCCAGCAGCGTAGCCGCGGGAGGGCCGAATGAGCAGTTCTTC
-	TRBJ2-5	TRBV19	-	CASSIAGGRGETQYF	TGTGCCAGTAGTATAGCAGGGGGGAGAGGGGAGACCCAGTACTTC
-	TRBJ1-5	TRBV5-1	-	CASSLEGPRGNQPQHF	TGCGCCAGCAGCTTGGAGGGCCCGCGGGGTAATCAGCCCCAGCATTTT
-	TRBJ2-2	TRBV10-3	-	CAISESRVVNTGELFF	TGTGCCATCAGTGAGTCTAGGGTAGTGAACACCGGGGAGCTGTTTTTT
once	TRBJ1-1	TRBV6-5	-	CASSYPQGTEAFF	TGTGCCAGCAGTTATCCCCAGGGCACTGAAGCTTTCTTT
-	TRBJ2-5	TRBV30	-	CAWETQETQYF	TGTGCCTGGGAGACCCAAGAGACCCAGTACTTC
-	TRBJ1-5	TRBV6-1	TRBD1	CASSPRQGGDQPQHF	TGTGCCAGCAGCCCTCGACAGGGAGGAGATCAGCCCCAGCATTTT
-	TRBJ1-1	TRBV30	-	CAWSRQTNTEAFF	TGTGCCTGGAGTAGGCAGACTAACACTGAAGCTTTCTTT
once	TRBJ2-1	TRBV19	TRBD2	CASSGTSGRAYNEQFF	TGTGCCAGTAGTGGGACTAGCGGGAGGGCCTACAATGAGCAGTTCTTC
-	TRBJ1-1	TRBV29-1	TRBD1	CSVRTGFDTEAFF	TGCAGCGTCCGGACAGGGTTTGACACTGAAGCTTTCTTT
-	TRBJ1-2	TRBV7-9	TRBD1	CASDKTGGGNYGYTF	TGTGCCAGCGATAAGACAGGGGGCGGGAACTATGGCTACACCTTC
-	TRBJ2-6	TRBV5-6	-	CASSSPRGANVLTF	TGTGCCAGCAGCTCACCGAGAGGGGCCAACGTCCTGACTTTC
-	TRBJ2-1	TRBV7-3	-	CASSPSPAAGHYNEQFF	TGTGCCAGCAGCCCCTCGCCGGCGGCGGGTCACTACAATGAGCAGTTCTTC
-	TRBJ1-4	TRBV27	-	CASSLLGEKLFF	TGTGCCAGCAGTTTATTAGGAGAAAAACTGTTTTTT
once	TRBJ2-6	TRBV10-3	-	CATWTESSGANVLTF	TGTGCCACTTGGACAGAGAGCTCTGGGGCCAACGTCCTGACTTTC
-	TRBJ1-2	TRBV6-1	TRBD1	CASSSSGTGNGYTF	TGTGCCAGCAGTTCGAGCGGGACAGGGAATGGCTACACCTTC
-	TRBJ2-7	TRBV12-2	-	CASRPIGYEQYF	TGTGCAAGTCGCCCGATCGGATACGAGCAGTACTTC
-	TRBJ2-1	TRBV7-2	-	CASSLYQGEQFF	TGTGCCAGCAGCCTTTACCAGGGTGAGCAGTTCTTC
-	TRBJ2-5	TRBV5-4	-	CASSLWDNQETQYF	TGTGCCAGCAGCTTGTGGGACAACCAAGAGACCCAGTACTTC
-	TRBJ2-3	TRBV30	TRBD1	CAWGSGQGITDTQYF	TGTGCCTGGGGCTCGGGACAGGGGATCACAGATACGCAGTATTTT
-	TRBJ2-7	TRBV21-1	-	CASSKNFYEQYF	TGTGCCAGCAGCAAAAACTTCTACGAGCAGTACTTC
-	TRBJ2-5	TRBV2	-	CASSETATRGTQYF	TGTGCCAGCAGTGAAACGGCTACCCGAGGGACCCAGTACTTC
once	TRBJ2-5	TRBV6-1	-	CASSETGTNQETQYF	TGTGCCAGCAGTGAGACCGGAACCAATCAAGAGACCCAGTACTTC
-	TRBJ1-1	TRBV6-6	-	CASTRGNTEAFF	TGTGCCAGCACCAGGGGTAACACTGAAGCTTTCTTT